This entry lists 32 T cell receptor beta chains sequenced from one sample in a study of T cell repertoires in cytomegalovirus infection. One entry per CDR3 protein, called by TCRdb with MiXCR from the reads. Of approximately 200,000 distinct CDR3 sequences listed, about 23% are singletons. The sample comprised CD8+ T cells from PBMCs. The receptors were gathered from a human donor in good health (CMV status not recorded). Some clones in this sample may be carry-over from other donors' samples.

As for this clonotype: Since no conserved phenylalanine or tryptophan closes the CDR3, a read error is the likely cause. The gene calls are TRBV20-1 and TRBJ2-3; possibly TRBD2 for D (6 bases). The CDR3 loop spans 15 amino acids. Germline V gene data show CDR1 as DFQATT and CDR2 as SNEGSKA (reference sequence). Trimming shortened V by 6 bases and J by 6 bases, and 22 bases separated the two germline ends. The CDR3 region is CSAVGTPNSIDTQYS. DNA for the CDR3: TGCAGTGCAGTCGGGACTCCCAATAGCATCGATACGCAGTATTCT.

This clonotype was found a few times. The chain uses TRBV12-3 or TRBV12-4 and TRBJ2-7; D unresolved. With 5 bases removed from V and 2 bases from J, the gap between germline ends came to 10 bases. CDR3 size: 13 residues. Here the CDR3 DNA reads TGTGCCAGCAGTCCCGTCCTAACCTACGAGCAGTACTTC. Protein product: CASSPVLTYEQYF.

The chain uses TRBV27 and TRBJ2-2; D is perhaps TRBD1 (5 bases). The ends were cut back, 2 bases at V and 2 bases at J, with 9 bases in the middle. The CDR3 runs 15 residues. Germline V gives CDR1 MNHEY, CDR2 SMNVEV (reference sequence). CDR3 loop: CASSLIQGNTGELFF. The CDR3, as DNA: TGTGCCAGCAGTTTAATCCAGGGTAACACCGGGGAGCTGTTTTTT.

This clonotype was detected ten times or more. The gene calls are TRBV7-8 and TRBJ2-1; maybe TRBD2 (6 bases). Germline V gene data show CDR1 as SGHVS and CDR2 as FQNEAQ. The V end was cut by 1 base, the J end by 8 bases, with 12 bases between. The CDR3 is 14 residues long. The DNA of the CDR3 is TGTGCCAGCAGCTTAGGCGGGGAGGCGGATGAGCAGTTCTTC. Translated: CASSLGGEADEQFF.

This clonotype was recorded many times. The chain carries TRBV7-3 and TRBJ1-5, with D maybe TRBD1 (5 bases). V was trimmed by 10 bases and J by 0 bases, leaving 19 bases between them. CDR3 length: 16 amino acids. Germline CDR1 is SGHTA and CDR2 is FQGTGA. CDR3 residues: CAKQTVDSYSNQPQHF. In DNA form, the CDR3 reads TGTGCCAAACAGACGGTAGACAGCTATAGCAATCAGCCCCAGCATTTT.

The chain recombines TRBV15 with TRBJ1-5; D is ambiguous. Trimming took off 4 bases at V and 4 bases at J, with 11 bases between the two ends. The CDR3 runs to 14 residues. The germline V gene encodes CDR1 LNHNV and CDR2 YYDKDF (reference sequence). The CDR3 nucleotides read TGTGCCACCAGCATGGGGTCCTCTAATCAGCCCCAGCATTTT. Amino acids: CATSMGSSNQPQHF. The variable domain in full, with the rest retrieved from reference TRBV15 and TRBJ1-5, is DAMVIQNPRYQVTQFGKPVTLSCSQTLNHNVMYWYQQKSSQAPKLLFHYYDKDFNNEADTPDNFQSRRPNTSFCFLDIRSPGLGDTAMYLCATSMGSSNQPQHFGDGTRLSIL.

The rearrangement links TRBV2 to TRBJ1-1; D gene ambiguous. CDR3 size: 11 residues. Germline values: CDR1 SNHLY, CDR2 FYNNEI. V lost 7 bases to trimming and J lost 8 bases, with 11 bases between them. For the CDR3, the DNA is TGTGCCAGCACGACCCTCTTCGAAGCTTTCTTT. Residues: CASTTLFEAFF.

V gene TRBV6-5 combines with J gene TRBJ2-3, with 10 bases matching TRBD1. J gave up 6 bases and V 5 bases, and 14 bases lay outside the gene matches. Germline CDR1 is MNHEY and CDR2 is SVGAGI. The CDR3 has 17 residues. CDR3 coding DNA: TGTGCCAGCAGTCCGAGTACGGGACAGGGGTTGTGGGATACGCAGTATTTT. This translates into CASSPSTGQGLWDTQYF.

The sample holds a few counts of this clonotype. The chain links TRBV7-9 to TRBJ1-4; no clear D gene. The CDR3 is made up of 12 amino acids. V gave up 4 bases and J gave up 6 bases, with 6 bases separating them. From germline, CDR1 is SEHNR and CDR2 FQNEAQ (reference sequence). The DNA for the CDR3 is TGTGCCAGCAGCTCTTCGGATGAAAAACTGTTTTTT. It translates to CASSSSDEKLFF.

The chain uses TRBV15 and TRBJ2-4, with 16 bases fitting TRBD2. V lost 5 bases and J lost 5; bases outside the gene matches: 3. CDR3 length: 16 amino acids. In germline, CDR1 is LNHNV, CDR2 YYDKDF (reference sequence). The CDR3 sequence: CATSGGLAGGENIQYF. The DNA for the CDR3 is TGTGCCACCAGCGGGGGACTAGCGGGGGGGGAAAACATTCAGTACTTC.

There are a few counts of this clonotype. The chain uses TRBV6-5 and TRBJ2-2, with D possibly TRBD1 on 5 matching bases. The CDR3 is made up of 15 amino acids. Per the germline V gene, CDR1 is MNHEY and CDR2 is SVGAGI. The V and J ends lost 2 bases and 5 bases respectively, with 12 bases between them. DNA of the CDR3: TGTGCCAGCAGTTACGATTGGGGCGAGACCGGGGAGCTGTTTTTT. Translating it yields CASSYDWGETGELFF.

The V and J genes are TRBV20-1 and TRBJ2-3; TRBD2 matches at 11 bases. CDR1 DFQATT and CDR2 SNEGSKA come from the germline V gene (reference sequence). The V segment lost 1 base and the J segment 2 bases; nucleotides outside the gene matches: 17. The CDR3 length is 20 residues. CDR3 nucleotides: TGCAGTGCTAGAGTCCTCCCCGCGATAGCGGGGGGGCCTGACACAGATACGCAGTATTTT. Its translation: CSARVLPAIAGGPDTDTQYF.

The V call is TRBV23-1, the J call TRBJ1-2; TRBD1 aligns across 10 bases. TRBV23-1 is assigned to the ORF class and has an uncertain function. V lost 0 bases, J lost 3 bases, and 10 bases stayed unmatched. CDR3 length: 18 amino acids. The CDR3 DNA follows: TGCGCCAGCAGTCAATCCCGGGACAGGGGCGAGGACCACTATGGCTACACCTTC. This codes for CASSQSRDRGEDHYGYTF.

This clonotype has at least ten counts. The junction differs from germline at one of its ends, possibly a read error. V usage is TRBV5-1 and J usage is TRBJ1-1; D uncertain. The CDR3 is 11 residues long. Germline V gene data show CDR1 as SGHRS and CDR2 as YFSETQ. The CDR3 region is CASSFGSEAFF. The CDR3 region has the DNA TGTGCCAGCAGTTTCGGATCTGAAGCTTTCTTT.

This clonotype was observed a few times. V and J are TRBV11-2 and TRBJ2-1; 13 bases fit TRBD2. Germline V gene lookup returns CDR1 SGHAT and CDR2 FQNNGV. This CDR3 contains 16 residues. Trimming took 5 bases from V and 8 from J; bases not matched to a gene: 9. CDR3 coding DNA: TGTGCCAGCAGCCTCCGCGGAGGACTAGCGGGGGATGAGCAGTTCTTC. It specifies CASSLRGGLAGDEQFF.

This clonotype was detected a few times. This rearrangement joins TRBV20-1 to TRBJ1-6, with 8 bases matching TRBD1. CDR1 is DFQATT and CDR2 is SNEGSKA in the germline V gene (reference sequence). The CDR3 is 16 residues long. V was clipped by 6 bases and J by 2 bases; unmatched bases: 9. CDR3 amino acids: CSAEGQGETYNSPLHF. CDR3 nucleotides: TGCAGTGCGGAAGGACAGGGTGAGACCTATAATTCACCCCTCCACTTT.

V is TRBV19 and J is TRBJ1-1; 9 bases map to TRBD1. The CDR3 consists of 15 residues. Trimming cost V 5 bases and J 1 base; bases outside gene matches: 5. Per the germline V gene, CDR1 is LNHDA and CDR2 is SQIVND (reference sequence). CDR3 region: CASSPIQGANTEAFF. Written as DNA, the CDR3 is TGTGCCAGTAGTCCTATACAGGGGGCGAACACTGAAGCTTTCTTT.

V and J are TRBV29-1 and TRBJ2-1, with a possible D match to TRBD2 (6 bases). From germline, CDR1 is SQVTM and CDR2 ANQGSEA. This CDR3 is built from 11 residues. V dropped 7 bases and J dropped 8 bases, with 12 bases sitting between them. CDR3 nucleotides: TGCAGCGCCAGGTGGGGGGATGAGCAGTTCTTC. It yields the protein CSARWGDEQFF.

A few counts support this clonotype. V gene TRBV3-1 combines with J gene TRBJ2-1, with D maybe TRBD2 (5 bases). With 1 base removed from V and 9 bases from J, the gap between germline ends came to 10 bases. The CDR3 length is 13 residues. Germline CDR1 and CDR2: LGHDT and YNNKEL (reference sequence). The CDR3 DNA sequence: TGTGCCAGCAGCCAAGCGGCGGGTGGTGAGCAGTTCTTC. The encoded protein is CASSQAAGGEQFF.

The chain uses TRBV27 and TRBJ2-2, with D tentatively TRBD2 (7 bases). Germline V gene data show CDR1 as MNHEY and CDR2 as SMNVEV (reference sequence). With 2 bases removed from V and 5 bases from J, the gap between germline ends came to 12 bases. The CDR3 runs 15 residues. CDR3: CASSLLGGATGELFF. CDR3 nucleotide sequence: TGTGCCAGCAGTTTACTGGGGGGGGCTACCGGGGAGCTGTTTTTT.

The V call is TRBV9, the J call TRBJ2-5; TRBD1 matches 8 bases. The trim removed 4 bases at V and 4 bases at J, leaving 3 bases unmatched. The germline gives CDR1 SGDLS, CDR2 YYNGEE. The CDR3 contains 13 residues. Here the CDR3 reads CASSPGTGETQYF. CDR3 nucleotides: TGTGCCAGCAGCCCAGGGACAGGAGAGACCCAGTACTTC.

The genes are TRBV4-2 and TRBJ2-1; TRBD1 or TRBD2 may be the D gene (5 bases each). Between the trimmed V and J ends, which lost 0 bases and 0 bases, there was a span of 9 bases. Germline-derived CDR1 and CDR2 are LGHNA and YNFKEQ. The CDR3 has 16 amino acids. CDR3 in DNA: TGTGCCAGCAGCCAAGAGGACACTAGCTCCTACAATGAGCAGTTCTTC. This codes for CASSQEDTSSYNEQFF.

The V and J genes are TRBV7-9 and TRBJ2-7; D gene ambiguous. V was pared by 7 bases and J by 4 bases, with 11 bases between. The germline CDR1 and CDR2 sequences are SEHNR and FQNEAQ (reference sequence). The CDR3 has 12 residues. Here the CDR3 reads CASTKGSYEQYF. The CDR3 region has the DNA TGTGCCAGCACTAAAGGGTCATACGAGCAGTACTTC.

The rearrangement links TRBV20-1 to TRBJ2-5; D uncertain. The V end lost 0 bases, the J end lost 0 bases, and 8 bases lay between the germline ends. Germline-derived CDR1 and CDR2 are DFQATT and SNEGSKA (reference sequence). The CDR3 length is 14 residues. The CDR3 sequence is CSARDRADQETQYF. DNA of the CDR3: TGCAGTGCTAGAGATCGGGCAGACCAAGAGACCCAGTACTTC.

V usage is TRBV2 and J usage is TRBJ2-3; D remains unclear. Trimming took off 9 bases at V and 3 bases at J, with 7 bases between the two ends. The CDR3 consists of 11 residues. Germline V gene sequence: CDR1 SNHLY, CDR2 FYNNEI. The chain's CDR3 is CASRRTDTQYF. For the CDR3, the DNA is TGTGCCAGTCGTCGGACAGATACGCAGTATTTT.

The V and J genes are TRBV2 and TRBJ2-7, with 8 bases identical to TRBD1. The CDR3 runs to 15 residues. Losses at the gene ends were 1 base for V and 2 bases for J; bases not matched to a gene: 4. The V gene's germline CDR1 is SNHLY and CDR2 FYNNEI. For the CDR3, the DNA is TGTGCCAGCAGTGAAGTCAGGGGGCCCGCCTACGAGCAGTACTTC. This codes for CASSEVRGPAYEQYF.

There are many counts of this clonotype. The gene calls are TRBV7-2 and TRBJ2-2; unclear D gene. With 5 bases removed from V and 8 bases from J, the gap between germline ends came to 18 bases. The CDR3 contains 15 residues. Per the germline V gene, CDR1 is SGHTA and CDR2 is FQGNSA. DNA for the CDR3: TGTGCCAGCAGCCCTACCTCGACGGAGTTGGGGGAGCTGTTTTTT. This codes for CASSPTSTELGELFF.

This clonotype was recorded many times. The rearrangement links TRBV7-8 to TRBJ1-1; TRBD1 is a possible D gene (6 bases). V lost 3 bases and J 4 bases, leaving 21 bases between the germline ends. The CDR3 consists of 17 residues. Germline V gene lookup returns CDR1 SGHVS and CDR2 FQNEAQ. CDR3 sequence: CASSFYLRQARGTEAFF. The CDR3 DNA is TGTGCCAGCAGCTTCTACCTTCGACAGGCGAGGGGCACTGAAGCTTTCTTT.

This clonotype was observed at least ten times. The genes are TRBV11-2 and TRBJ1-1; 8 nucleotides line up with TRBD1. The germline gives CDR1 SGHAT, CDR2 FQNNGV. The CDR3 contains 14 residues. V trimming: 5 bases; J trimming: 2 bases; junction bases outside the gene matches: 4. CDR3 nucleotide sequence: TGTGCCAGCAGCCCAGGACAGGGTAACACTGAAGCTTTCTTT. Translating gives CASSPGQGNTEAFF.

This clonotype occurred a few times. This chain joins TRBV5-4 and TRBJ2-1; D is unclear. The ends were cut back, 1 base at V and 5 bases at J, with 4 bases in the middle. This CDR3 spans 12 amino acids. Germline V gene lookup returns CDR1 SGHNT and CDR2 YYREEE (reference sequence). The CDR3 region has the DNA TGTGCCAGCAGCTTGAACAACAATGAGCAGTTCTTC. This encodes CASSLNNNEQFF.

This clonotype was seen a handful of times. The chain carries TRBV7-9 and TRBJ2-1; D uncertain. V was trimmed by 6 bases and J by 10 bases, leaving 10 bases between them. Looked up from germline, CDR1 is SEHNR and CDR2 is FQNEAQ (reference sequence). This CDR3 region has 11 residues. The CDR3 sequence: CASSGPAEQFF. DNA of the CDR3: TGTGCCAGCAGTGGGCCTGCGGAGCAGTTCTTC.

This clonotype appeared many times. V is TRBV28 and J is TRBJ2-1; maybe TRBD2 (7 bases). The CDR3 contains 16 residues. Germline V gene lookup returns CDR1 MDHEN and CDR2 SYDVKM. The V and J ends lost 1 base and 10 bases respectively, with 20 bases between them. The CDR3: CASSLFDSWGGDEQFF. The CDR3 nucleotides are TGTGCCAGCAGTTTATTCGATAGTTGGGGGGGCGACGAGCAGTTCTTC.